One sample yielded the 30 T cell receptor beta chains listed below, sequenced in a study of CD8 T cells in ankylosing spondylitis. A single record per CDR3 protein comes from TCRdb applying MiXCR to the 5' RACE reads. This table holds roughly 180,000 distinct CDR3 sequences, 13% found once. Sequencing was carried out using blood, either unsorted or a sorted T cell fraction (not recorded which). The source is a female donor with ankylosing spondylitis or in good health (not recorded which).

The table lists this clonotype with many counts. At one of its ends the junction is not consistent with the germline gene, which may arise from a read error. V gene TRBV6-1 combines with J gene TRBJ2-7, with D uncertain. Germline V gene sequence: CDR1 MNHNS, CDR2 SASEGT. This CDR3 is built from 13 residues. The CDR3 sequence: CASCDTWNSEQYF. The DNA for the CDR3 is TGTGCCAGCTGTGACACGTGGAACAGCGAGCAGTACTTC.

There are many counts of this clonotype. The genes are TRBV3-1 and TRBJ2-2; D is undetermined. Trimming removed 3 bases from V and 0 bases from J, with 2 bases in between. The germline gives CDR1 LGHDT, CDR2 YNNKEL (reference sequence). The CDR3 has 13 residues. CDR3 amino acids: CASSQTNTGELFF. CDR3 DNA: TGTGCCAGCAGCCAGACGAACACCGGGGAGCTGTTTTTT.

This clonotype was recorded a few times. The chain has TRBV7-2 and TRBJ2-5; TRBD2 agrees at 7 bases. The V segment lost 1 base and the J segment 2 bases; nucleotides outside the gene matches: 7. Germline CDR1 SGHTA, CDR2 FQGNSA. The CDR3 loop spans 16 amino acids. The CDR3 DNA follows: TGTGCCAGCAGCTTAGTCGTCTCTAGCGGACAAGAGACCCAGTACTTC. Protein sequence: CASSLVVSSGQETQYF.

This clonotype appeared many times. The rearrangement uses TRBV5-6 and TRBJ1-6; 10 bases map to TRBD1. After removal of 4 bases from V and 14 bases from J, the junction contained 12 bases not matched to a gene. The CDR3 runs 15 residues. CDR1 and CDR2 (germline): SGHDT, YYEEEE. The DNA for the CDR3 is TGTGCCAGCAGCGGGTTCGACAGGGGGCTCCTGGCCCTCCACTTT. Translation gives CASSGFDRGLLALHF.

The V call is TRBV4-3, the J call TRBJ1-1, with 7 bases identical to TRBD1. Germline CDR1 LGHNA, CDR2 YSLEER. This CDR3 is built from 16 residues. V shed 0 bases, J shed 4 bases, and the junction held 8 bases outside the gene matches. The CDR3 DNA reads TGCGCCAGCAGCCAAGAGTCTGGCCAGGGGGGCACTGAAGCTTTCTTT. Its protein is CASSQESGQGGTEAFF.

By proportion, this clonotype is medium-sized. The V gene is TRBV7-2, the J gene TRBJ1-1; D call uncertain. V was shortened by 1 base and J by 5 bases, with 8 bases between the two germline ends. The CDR3 spans 13 residues. Germline CDR1 and CDR2: SGHTA and FQGNSA. The CDR3 sequence: CASSLGVGTEAFF. In DNA form, the CDR3 reads TGTGCCAGCAGCTTAGGGGTAGGAACTGAAGCTTTCTTT.

This clonotype was counted at least ten times. The chain recombines TRBV11-2 with TRBJ2-3, with D possibly TRBD2 on 6 matching bases. V lost 3 bases and J 2 bases, leaving 12 bases between the germline ends. The CDR3 consists of 15 residues. Per germline, CDR1 SGHAT and CDR2 FQNNGV. The chain's CDR3 is CASSLEGTSTDTQYF. The CDR3 region has the DNA TGTGCCAGCAGCTTGGAGGGTACCTCCACAGATACGCAGTATTTT. The whole variable domain, remainder taken from reference TRBV11-2 and TRBJ2-3, is EAGVAQSPRYKIIEKRQSVAFWCNPISGHATLYWYQQILGQGPKLLIQFQNNGVVDDSQLPKDRFSAERLKGVDSTLKIQPAKLEDSAVYLCASSLEGTSTDTQYFGPGTRLTVL.

This clonotype was picked up many times. This chain links TRBV18 with TRBJ2-1; 8 bases are shared with TRBD1. This CDR3 region has 15 residues. V lost 3 bases and J lost 6; bases outside the gene matches: 7. CDR1 is KGHSH and CDR2 is LQKENI in the germline V gene. The CDR3 DNA reads as TGTGCCAGCTCACCCAGCACAGGGGGGAGCAATGAGCAGTTCTTC. This sequence encodes CASSPSTGGSNEQFF.

This clonotype has ten or more counts. The J gene is TRBJ1-1, the V gene TRBV25-1; D is unresolved. The V gene lost 9 bases and the J gene lost 1 base, with 12 bases spanning the gap. There are 13 residues in the CDR3. In germline, CDR1 is MGHDK, CDR2 SYGVNS. CDR3 sequence: CASGRNTNTEAFF. The CDR3 DNA reads TGTGCCAGTGGGAGGAATACGAACACTGAAGCTTTCTTT. The full variable domain, its missing parts supplied by reference TRBV25-1 and TRBJ1-1, is EADIYQTPRYLVIGTGKKITLECSQTMGHDKMYWYQQDPGMELHLIHYSYGVNSTEKGDLSSESTVSRIRTEHFPLTLESARPSHTSQYLCASGRNTNTEAFFGQGTRLTVV.

This clonotype came up many times. The chain uses TRBV20-1 and TRBJ1-2; D perhaps matches TRBD1 (5 bases). Germline V gives CDR1 DFQATT, CDR2 SNEGSKA (reference sequence). The CDR3 is 13 residues long. With 5 bases removed from V and 5 bases from J, the gap between germline ends came to 15 bases. The CDR3 DNA sequence: TGCAGTGCTCCCCCAGGGAAGGGTTATGGCTACACCTTC. Protein product: CSAPPGKGYGYTF.

Many counts were recorded for this clonotype. CDR3 coding DNA: TGCAGCTGCTGGGACAGTTATGGCTACACCTTC. It translates to CSCWDSYGYTF. The chain recombines TRBV29-1 with TRBJ1-2; TRBD1 agrees at 7 bases. The V segment lost 8 bases and the J segment 5 bases; nucleotides outside the gene matches: 5. CDR3 length equals 11 residues. CDR1 is SQVTM and CDR2 is ANQGSEA in the germline V gene.

This clonotype was observed many times. The chain recombines TRBV28 with TRBJ1-6; D is possibly TRBD1 (6 bases). Deletions cut 6 bases from V and 5 bases from J, with 14 bases between. CDR3 length: 15 residues. Germline CDR1 reads MDHEN; CDR2 reads SYDVKM. CDR3 amino acids: CASRSYRANNSPLHF. The CDR3 region has the DNA TGTGCCAGCAGGTCCTACAGGGCTAATAATTCACCCCTCCACTTT.

This chain connects TRBV7-2 to TRBJ1-2; D remains unclear. Germline values: CDR1 SGHTA, CDR2 FQGNSA. V was cut by 1 base and J by 4 bases, with 10 bases left in between. CDR3 size: 14 residues. DNA of the CDR3: TGTGCCAGCAGCTTAGAAATCCGGGTCTATGGCTACACCTTC. Translating gives CASSLEIRVYGYTF.

Comments on this clonotype: Given a much more abundant clone one base away, this may be a read error. The V call is TRBV4-3, the J call TRBJ2-7; maybe TRBD1 (5 bases). Germline V CDR1 and CDR2: LGHNA, YSLEER. CDR3 length: 13 amino acids. In nucleotides, the CDR3 is TGCGCCAGCAGCCCTACCTCATGGGGCGAGCAGCACTTC. Amino acids: CASSPTSWGEQHF.

Concerning this clonotype itself: A much larger clone differs by one base, so this may be a read error. V is TRBV7-2 and J is TRBJ2-7; TRBD2 aligns across 8 bases. Germline loops: CDR1 SGHTA, CDR2 FQGNSA. The CDR3 spans 15 residues. The CDR3 protein is CVSSLTSGSRVEQYF. The CDR3 coding sequence is TGTGTCAGCAGCTTAACAAGCGGGAGTAGAGTAGAGCAGTACTTC.

This clonotype appeared many times. The V call is TRBV12-3 or TRBV12-4, the J call TRBJ2-1; the match to TRBD1 covers 8 bases. The CDR3 consists of 13 residues. V lost 6 bases to trimming and J lost 4 bases; unmatched junction nucleotides: 2. CDR3 nucleotides: TGTGCCAGCAGGGACAGGGATTACAATGAGCAGTTCTTC. Translation gives CASRDRDYNEQFF.

This clonotype was seen many times. The chain couples TRBV30 to TRBJ1-6; D remains unclear. Germline V gene data show CDR1 as GTSNPN and CDR2 as SVGIG (reference sequence). Trimming pared 4 bases from V and 7 bases from J, leaving 11 bases between. CDR3 length equals 13 residues. CDR3 protein: CAWNEDLNSPLHF. The DNA of the CDR3 is TGTGCCTGGAACGAAGATCTCAATTCACCCCTCCACTTT.

J is TRBJ2-5 and V is TRBV7-2; possible D gene TRBD2, 7 bases. The germline gives CDR1 SGHTA, CDR2 FQGNSA. V dropped 5 bases and J dropped 5 bases, with 18 bases sitting between them. This CDR3 contains 15 residues. CDR3 sequence: CASSPRRGGGETQYF. DNA of the CDR3: TGTGCCAGCAGCCCCCGTAGAGGGGGGGGTGAGACCCAGTACTTC.

V usage is TRBV25-1 and J usage is TRBJ1-1, with D perhaps TRBD1 (6 bases). V lost 5 bases and J 1 base, leaving 14 bases between the germline ends. CDR3 length: 15 amino acids. Per the germline V gene, CDR1 is MGHDK and CDR2 is SYGVNS. Written as DNA, the CDR3 is TGTGCCAGCAGTCCACCGGGACAAGCGAACACTGAAGCTTTCTTT. Encoded protein: CASSPPGQANTEAFF.

This clonotype was seen more than once but under ten times. This chain's CDR3 is CASSLKLTGTDNYGYTF. The CDR3, as DNA: TGCGCCAGCAGCCTGAAATTAACAGGGACAGACAACTATGGCTACACCTTC. The chain is built from TRBV5-1 and TRBJ1-2; 7 bases line up with TRBD1. From germline, CDR1 is SGHRS and CDR2 YFSETQ. The V segment lost 4 bases and the J segment 2 bases; nucleotides outside the gene matches: 14. The CDR3 has 17 residues.

This clonotype was picked up many times. The chain is built from TRBV12-3 or TRBV12-4 and TRBJ2-2; D remains ambiguous. Trimming stripped 6 bases from V and 5 bases from J, with 10 bases between. This CDR3 contains 13 residues. This chain's CDR3 is CASSPQLTGELFF. DNA for the CDR3: TGTGCCAGCAGCCCCCAGCTTACCGGGGAGCTGTTTTTT.

On this clonotype itself: A much bigger clone sits one base away, suggesting this may be a read error. This sequence joins TRBV4-1 and TRBJ2-1; D remains ambiguous. CDR1 and CDR2 (germline): MGHRA, YSYEKL. CDR3 size: 14 residues. In nucleotides, the CDR3 is TGCGCCGGCAGCCAAATTTCTAAAAACAATGAGCAGTTCTTC. This translates into CAGSQISKNNEQFF.

At least ten counts were recorded for this clonotype. V is TRBV20-1 and J is TRBJ2-1, with TRBD2 matching 12 bases. This CDR3 has 14 amino acids. The trim removed 2 bases at V and 7 bases at J, leaving 3 bases unmatched. From germline, CDR1 is DFQATT and CDR2 SNEGSKA (reference sequence). The CDR3 sequence: CSARRLAGGNEQFF. The CDR3 coding sequence is TGCAGTGCTAGACGTCTAGCGGGGGGGAATGAGCAGTTCTTC.

A remark on this clonotype: Just one base apart from a much larger clone, this may be a read error. The chain combines TRBV3-1 with TRBJ2-7; possible D gene TRBD2, 5 bases. The V end was cut by 3 bases, the J end by 9 bases, with 15 bases between. Germline V gene lookup returns CDR1 LGHDT and CDR2 YNNKEL (reference sequence). There are 13 residues in the CDR3. The DNA of the CDR3 is TGTGCCAGCAGCCATATCCTAGCATCCGGGCAGTACTTC. This sequence encodes CASSHILASGQYF.

The sample holds many counts of this clonotype. The rearrangement joins TRBV29-1 to TRBJ1-5; tentative D call: TRBD1 (6 bases). CDR1 is SQVTM and CDR2 is ANQGSEA in the germline V gene. V was shortened by 3 bases and J by 10 bases, with 13 bases between the two germline ends. CDR3 length: 12 residues. CDR3 region: CSVDTGAGPQHF. The CDR3 bases are TGCAGCGTTGATACGGGGGCTGGTCCCCAGCATTTT.

The chain links TRBV7-2 to TRBJ1-4; D gene ambiguous. The germline V gene encodes CDR1 SGHTA and CDR2 FQGNSA. The V gene lost 5 bases and the J gene lost 4 bases, with 11 bases spanning the gap. This CDR3 contains 14 residues. CDR3 coding DNA: TGTGCCAGCAGCCTTAACAGCGGTAATGAAAAACTGTTTTTT. Translating gives CASSLNSGNEKLFF.

The V and J genes are TRBV19 and TRBJ2-1, with no clear D. Germline-derived CDR1 and CDR2 are LNHDA and SQIVND (reference sequence). The CDR3 is 14 amino acids. V gave up 3 bases and J gave up 3 bases, with 9 bases separating them. CDR3: CASSILSVYNEQFF. DNA for the CDR3: TGTGCCAGTAGTATTCTCAGCGTCTACAATGAGCAGTTCTTC.

This clonotype occurred many times. For the CDR3, the DNA is TGTGCCAGCAGCTTAGTTTTCGGGAACACTGAAGCTTTCTTT. The encoded protein is CASSLVFGNTEAFF. This chain uses TRBV7-2 with TRBJ1-1; D gene uncertain. The CDR3 has 14 amino acids. V lost 1 base to trimming and J lost 1 base, with 7 bases between them. Germline CDR1 SGHTA, CDR2 FQGNSA.

This clonotype came up many times. The chain carries TRBV7-3 and TRBJ2-3, with D perhaps TRBD2 (5 bases). Germline V gene sequence: CDR1 SGHTA, CDR2 FQGTGA. V was pared by 4 bases and J by 5 bases, with 16 bases between. CDR3 length equals 15 residues. CDR3 residues: CASSSGLIRGDTQYF. CDR3 nucleotides: TGTGCCAGCAGCTCCGGACTCATACGGGGAGATACGCAGTATTTT.

V is TRBV11-2 and J is TRBJ2-7; 8 bases agree with TRBD1. Germline V CDR1 and CDR2: SGHAT, FQNNGV. This CDR3 has 13 residues. The V and J ends lost 4 bases and 6 bases, in that order; junction bases with no gene match: 5. The CDR3 region is CASSWTGTGEQYF. CDR3 nucleotides: TGTGCCAGCAGCTGGACAGGGACGGGCGAGCAGTACTTC.